The sequence of this T cell receptor (beta chain) was determined in a study of T cells after somatic rescue of genetic block. Method: immunoSEQ multiplex PCR; TCRdb's copy keeps in-frame clones and lacks some. The profile shows 68,000 or so clones, 85% to 95% of them singletons. This clone occurred once. In germline, CDR1 is SQVTM, CDR2 ANQGSEA. V gave up 5 bases and J gave up 0 bases; unmatched junction bases: 9. The CDR3 sequence is 15 residues long. The TCR was taken from a man aged 40-49 years. Sequenced material: peripheral blood mononuclear cells (PBMCs). This chain links TRBV29-1 with TRBJ2-7; 8 nucleotides align to TRBD1. The CDR3 region is CSVSTQGGSSYEQYF. The CDR3, as DNA: TGCAGCGTTTCCACACAGGGGGGTAGCTCCTACGAGCAGTACTTC.